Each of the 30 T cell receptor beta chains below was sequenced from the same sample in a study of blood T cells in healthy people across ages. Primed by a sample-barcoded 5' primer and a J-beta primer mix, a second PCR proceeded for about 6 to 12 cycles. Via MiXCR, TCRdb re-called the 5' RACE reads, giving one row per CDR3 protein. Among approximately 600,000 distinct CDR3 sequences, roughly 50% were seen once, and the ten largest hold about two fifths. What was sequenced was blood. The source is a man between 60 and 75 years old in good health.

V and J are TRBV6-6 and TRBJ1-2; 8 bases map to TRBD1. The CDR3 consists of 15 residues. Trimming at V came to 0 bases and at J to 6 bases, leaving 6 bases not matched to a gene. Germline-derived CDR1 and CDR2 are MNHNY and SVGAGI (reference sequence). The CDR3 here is CASSYSRQGTHGYTF. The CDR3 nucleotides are TGTGCCAGCAGTTACTCGAGACAGGGGACCCATGGCTACACCTTC.

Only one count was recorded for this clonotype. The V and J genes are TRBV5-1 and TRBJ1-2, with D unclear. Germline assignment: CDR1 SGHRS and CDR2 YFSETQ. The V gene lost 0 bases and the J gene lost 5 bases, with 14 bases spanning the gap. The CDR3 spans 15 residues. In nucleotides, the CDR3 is TGCGCCAGCAGCTTGGAGGGTCAGTCTAGATATGGCTACACCTTC. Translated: CASSLEGQSRYGYTF.

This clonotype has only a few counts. The CDR3 protein is CASSERGGENTQYF. The DNA of the CDR3 is TGCGCCAGCAGCGAGCGGGGGGGCGAGAATACGCAGTATTTT. This sequence joins TRBV5-1 and TRBJ2-3; 10 bases are a match to TRBD2. The CDR3 totals 14 residues. Germline V gene sequence: CDR1 SGHRS, CDR2 YFSETQ. After removal of 4 bases from V and 7 bases from J, the junction contained 6 bases not matched to a gene. The full variable domain, rest sourced from reference TRBV5-1 and TRBJ2-3, is KAGVTQTPRYLIKTRGQQVTLSCSPISGHRSVSWYQQTPGQGLQFLFEYFSETQRNKGNFPGRFSGRQFSNSRSEMNVSTLELGDSALYLCASSERGGENTQYFGPGTRLTVL.

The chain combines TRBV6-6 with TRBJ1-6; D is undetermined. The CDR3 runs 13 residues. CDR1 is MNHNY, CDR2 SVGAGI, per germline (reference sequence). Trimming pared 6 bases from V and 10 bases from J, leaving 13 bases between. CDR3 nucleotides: TGTGCCAGCAGCCCCACGCGGGAATCACCCCTCCACTTT. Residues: CASSPTRESPLHF.

In DNA form, the CDR3 reads TGTGCCAGCAGCCTCTTTGCGGGGGTTAGCACCGGGGAGCTGTTTTTT. Encoded protein: CASSLFAGVSTGELFF. This rearrangement joins TRBV3-1 to TRBJ2-2, with TRBD2 matching 7 bases. The CDR3 has 16 residues. Germline CDR1 reads LGHDT; CDR2 reads YNNKEL (reference sequence). Germline trimming cut 4 bases from V and 4 bases from J; bases unmatched to any gene: 9.

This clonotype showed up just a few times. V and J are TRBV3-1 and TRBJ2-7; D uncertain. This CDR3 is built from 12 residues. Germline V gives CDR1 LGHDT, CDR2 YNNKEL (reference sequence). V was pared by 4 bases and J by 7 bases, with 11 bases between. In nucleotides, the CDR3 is TGTGCCAGCAGCCGAACGAGCTGGGAGCAGTACTTC. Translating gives CASSRTSWEQYF.

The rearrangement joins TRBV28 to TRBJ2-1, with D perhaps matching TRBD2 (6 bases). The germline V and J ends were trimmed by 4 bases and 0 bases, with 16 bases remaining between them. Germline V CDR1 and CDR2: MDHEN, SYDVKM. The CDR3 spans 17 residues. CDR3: CASSSRDPRSSYNEQFF. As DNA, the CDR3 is TGTGCCAGCAGTTCGCGGGACCCCAGAAGCTCCTACAATGAGCAGTTCTTC.

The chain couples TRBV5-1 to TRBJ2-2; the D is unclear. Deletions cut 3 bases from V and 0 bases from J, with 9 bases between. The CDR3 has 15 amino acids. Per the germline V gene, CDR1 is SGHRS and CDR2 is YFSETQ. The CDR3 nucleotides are TGCGCCAGCAGCTGGTCAGCGTCGAACACCGGGGAGCTGTTTTTT. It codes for CASSWSASNTGELFF.

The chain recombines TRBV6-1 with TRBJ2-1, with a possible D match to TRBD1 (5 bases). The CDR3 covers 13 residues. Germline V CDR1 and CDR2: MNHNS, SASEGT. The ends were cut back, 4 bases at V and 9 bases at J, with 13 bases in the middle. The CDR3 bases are TGTGCCAGCAGTGCCTGGCAGGGCAGTGAGCAGTTCTTC. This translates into CASSAWQGSEQFF.

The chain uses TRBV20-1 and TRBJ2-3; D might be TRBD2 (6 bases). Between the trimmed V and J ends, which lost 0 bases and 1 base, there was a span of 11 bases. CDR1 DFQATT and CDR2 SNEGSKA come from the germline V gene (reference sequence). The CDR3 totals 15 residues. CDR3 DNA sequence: TGCAGTGCTAGAGATCCGAAGCGGGGCACAGATACGCAGTATTTT. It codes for CSARDPKRGTDTQYF.

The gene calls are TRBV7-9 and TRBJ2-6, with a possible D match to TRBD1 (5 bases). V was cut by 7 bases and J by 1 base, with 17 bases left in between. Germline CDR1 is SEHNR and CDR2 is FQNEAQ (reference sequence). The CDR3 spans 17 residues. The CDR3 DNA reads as TGTGCCAGCAACCCCCGGCAGGACAAATCTGGGGCCAACGTCCTGACTTTC. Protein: CASNPRQDKSGANVLTF.

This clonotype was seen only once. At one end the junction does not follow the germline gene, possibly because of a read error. The CDR3, as DNA: TGCAGTGCTAGAGACTACACTGACGTTAATTCACCCCCCCACTTT. Its protein is CSARDYTDVNSPPHF. The chain is built from TRBV20-1 and TRBJ1-6; D not resolved. Looked up from germline, CDR1 is DFQATT and CDR2 is SNEGSKA (reference sequence). CDR3 size: 15 residues.

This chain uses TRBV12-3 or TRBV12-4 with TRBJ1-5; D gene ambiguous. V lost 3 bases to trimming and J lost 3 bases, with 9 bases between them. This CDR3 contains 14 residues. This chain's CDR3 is CASSFGDANQPQHF. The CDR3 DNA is TGTGCCAGCAGTTTTGGGGATGCCAATCAGCCCCAGCATTTT.

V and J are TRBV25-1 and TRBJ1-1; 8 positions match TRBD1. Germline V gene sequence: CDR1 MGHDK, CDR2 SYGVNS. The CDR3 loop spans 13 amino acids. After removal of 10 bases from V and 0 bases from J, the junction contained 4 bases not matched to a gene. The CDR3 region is CATMDRVNTEAFF. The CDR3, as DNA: TGTGCCACCATGGACAGGGTGAACACTGAAGCTTTCTTT.

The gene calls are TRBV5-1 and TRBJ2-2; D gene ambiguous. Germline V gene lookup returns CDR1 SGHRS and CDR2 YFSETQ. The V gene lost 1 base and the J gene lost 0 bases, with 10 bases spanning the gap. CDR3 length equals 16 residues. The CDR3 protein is CASSLMRRSNTGELFF. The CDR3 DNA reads TGCGCCAGCAGCTTGATGCGACGTTCGAACACCGGGGAGCTGTTTTTT.

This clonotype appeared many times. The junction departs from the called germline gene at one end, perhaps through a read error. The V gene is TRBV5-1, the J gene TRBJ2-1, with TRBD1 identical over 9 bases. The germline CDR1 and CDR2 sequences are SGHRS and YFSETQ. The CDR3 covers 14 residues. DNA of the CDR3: TGTGCCAGCAGCTTGGGACAGGGCTACAATGAGCAGTTCTTC. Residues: CASSLGQGYNEQFF.

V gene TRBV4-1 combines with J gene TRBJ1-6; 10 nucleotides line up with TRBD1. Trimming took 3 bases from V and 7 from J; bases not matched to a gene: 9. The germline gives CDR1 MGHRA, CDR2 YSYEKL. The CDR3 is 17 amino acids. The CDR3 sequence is CASSQQTGGDLNSPLHF. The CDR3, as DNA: TGCGCCAGCAGCCAGCAGACAGGGGGCGACTTGAATTCACCCCTCCACTTT.

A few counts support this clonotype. Written as DNA, the CDR3 is TGTGCCAGCTCCGCGACTAGGGTCGAGACCCAGTACTTC. This gives the protein CASSATRVETQYF. This chain joins TRBV6-1 and TRBJ2-5; D perhaps matches TRBD2 (6 bases). V lost 8 bases to trimming and J lost 5 bases, with 15 bases between them. The CDR3 runs 13 residues. CDR1 is MNHNS and CDR2 is SASEGT in the germline V gene.

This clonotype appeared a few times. CDR3 DNA: TGCAGTGCTTCCGGGACTCCAGATTTACAAGAGACCCAGTACTTC. Protein product: CSASGTPDLQETQYF. The V and J genes are TRBV20-1 and TRBJ2-5, with D perhaps matching TRBD2 (6 bases). The CDR3 is made up of 15 amino acids. From germline, CDR1 is DFQATT and CDR2 SNEGSKA (reference sequence). Trimming left V 5 bases short and J 2 bases short, with 18 bases between.

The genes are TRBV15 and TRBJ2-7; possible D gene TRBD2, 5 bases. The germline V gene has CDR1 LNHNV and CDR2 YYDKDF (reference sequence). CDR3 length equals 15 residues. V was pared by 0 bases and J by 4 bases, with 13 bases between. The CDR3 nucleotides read TGTGCCACCAGCAGAGAGAGCGGTGACAATTACGAGCAGTACTTC. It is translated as CATSRESGDNYEQYF. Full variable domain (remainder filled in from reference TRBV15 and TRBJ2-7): DAMVIQNPRYQVTQFGKPVTLSCSQTLNHNVMYWYQQKSSQAPKLLFHYYDKDFNNEADTPDNFQSRRPNTSFCFLDIRSPGLGDTAMYLCATSRESGDNYEQYFGPGTRLTVT.

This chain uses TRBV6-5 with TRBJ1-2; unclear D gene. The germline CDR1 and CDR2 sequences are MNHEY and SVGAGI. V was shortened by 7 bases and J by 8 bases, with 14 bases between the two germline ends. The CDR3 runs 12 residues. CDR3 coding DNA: TGTGCCAGCACCTCCCCGGGAGTGGGCTACACCTTC. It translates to CASTSPGVGYTF.

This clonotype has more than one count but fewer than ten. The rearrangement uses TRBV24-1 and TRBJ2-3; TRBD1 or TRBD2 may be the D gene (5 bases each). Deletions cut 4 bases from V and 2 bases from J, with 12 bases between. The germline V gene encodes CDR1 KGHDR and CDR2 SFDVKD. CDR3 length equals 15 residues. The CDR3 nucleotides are TGTGCCACCAGTGACCTCGGGACCTCCACAGATACGCAGTATTTT. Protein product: CATSDLGTSTDTQYF.

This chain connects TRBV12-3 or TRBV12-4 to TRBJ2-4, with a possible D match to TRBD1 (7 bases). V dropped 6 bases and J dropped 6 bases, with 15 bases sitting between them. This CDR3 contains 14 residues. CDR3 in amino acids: CASSPRGRGNIQYF. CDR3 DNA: TGTGCCAGCAGCCCTAGGGGGCGGGGAAACATTCAGTACTTC.

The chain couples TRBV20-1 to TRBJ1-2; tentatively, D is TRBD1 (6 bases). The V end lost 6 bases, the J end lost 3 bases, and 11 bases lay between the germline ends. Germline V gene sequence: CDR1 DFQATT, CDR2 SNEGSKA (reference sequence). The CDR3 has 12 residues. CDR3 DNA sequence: TGCAGTGCAACGACAGGATACTATGGCTACACCTTC. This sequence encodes CSATTGYYGYTF.

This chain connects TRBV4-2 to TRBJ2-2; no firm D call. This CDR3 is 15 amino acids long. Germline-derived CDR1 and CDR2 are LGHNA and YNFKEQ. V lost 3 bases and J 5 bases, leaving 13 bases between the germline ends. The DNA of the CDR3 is TGTGCCAGCAGCCATTACGACCCACGGACCGGGGAGCTGTTTTTT. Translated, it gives CASSHYDPRTGELFF.

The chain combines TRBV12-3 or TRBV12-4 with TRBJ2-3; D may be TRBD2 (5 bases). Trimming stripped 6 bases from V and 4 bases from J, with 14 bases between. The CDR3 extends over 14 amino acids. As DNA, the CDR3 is TGTGCCAGCAGCCCCGGACTCCACTCAGATACGCAGTATTTT. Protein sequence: CASSPGLHSDTQYF.

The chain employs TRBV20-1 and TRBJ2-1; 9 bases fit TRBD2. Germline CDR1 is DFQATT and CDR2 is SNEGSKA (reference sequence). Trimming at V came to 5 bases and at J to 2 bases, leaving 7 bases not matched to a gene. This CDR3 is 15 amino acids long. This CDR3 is CSAVSGGKTYNEQFF. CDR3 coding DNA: TGCAGTGCTGTTAGCGGGGGAAAAACCTACAATGAGCAGTTCTTC.

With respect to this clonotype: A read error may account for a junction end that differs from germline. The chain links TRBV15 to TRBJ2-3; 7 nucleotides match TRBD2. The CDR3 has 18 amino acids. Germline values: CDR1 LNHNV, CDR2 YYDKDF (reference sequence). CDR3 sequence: CATSGDMWEGLTTDTQYF. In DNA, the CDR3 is TGTGCCACCAGCGGAGATATGTGGGAGGGTCTCACCACAGATACGCAGTATTTT. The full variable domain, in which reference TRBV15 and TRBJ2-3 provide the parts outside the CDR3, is DAMVIQNPRYQVTQFGKPVTLSCSQTLNHNVMYWYQQKSSQAPKLLFHYYDKDFNNEADTPDNFQSRRPNTSFCFLDIRSPGLGDTAMYLCATSGDMWEGLTTDTQYFGPGTRLTVL.

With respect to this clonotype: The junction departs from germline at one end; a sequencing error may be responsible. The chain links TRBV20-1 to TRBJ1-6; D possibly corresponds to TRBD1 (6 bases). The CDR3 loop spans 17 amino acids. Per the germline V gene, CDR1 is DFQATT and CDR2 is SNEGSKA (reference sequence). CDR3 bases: TGCAGTGCTAGGGGGGGGGCAGCAACCTCCTATAATTCACCTCTCCACTTT. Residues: CSARGGAATSYNSPLHF.

The CDR3 region is CASNPGQGPHEQYF. In DNA, the CDR3 is TGTGCCAGCAACCCGGGACAGGGTCCCCACGAGCAGTACTTC. This sequence joins TRBV27 and TRBJ2-7, with 9 bases fitting TRBD1. The junction had 9 bases not matched to a gene; V was cut back by 7 bases and J by 5 bases. The length of the CDR3 is 14 residues. Germline V gene sequence: CDR1 MNHEY, CDR2 SMNVEV (reference sequence).